This T cell receptor (beta chain) was recovered during a study of a mutant IDH1 vaccine in newly diagnosed glioma. Study as a whole: First vaccine doses came 4-6 weeks after radiotherapy alone, or with temozolomide cycles.

On this clone itself: Its cognate antigen is unknown.

V lost 5 bases and J 0 bases, leaving 11 bases between the germline ends. CDR1 is GTSNPN, CDR2 SVGIG, per germline (reference sequence). The CDR3 has 14 residues. Indicated time point: week 35, safety follow-up. Vaccination used 300 ug of mutant IDH1 20-mer peptide per dose, with topical imiquimod. Sequenced by immunoSEQ multiplex PCR; TCRdb stores in-frame clones only, minus some. In the table there are about 54,000 clones, around four fifths of which are singletons. The TCR originated in a young woman with glioma. The sample here was PBMCs, taken from a glioma patient whose treatment included an IDH1 peptide vaccine. The chain employs TRBV30 and TRBJ2-1, with D unresolved. CDR3 DNA: TGTGCCTGGGCCCCACCGAACTCCTACAATGAGCAGTTCTTC. This sequence encodes CAWAPPNSYNEQFF.